The 23 T cell receptor beta chains given below trace back to one sample, sequenced in a study of glioma-infiltrating T cells. TCR alpha and beta CDR3 regions were amplified from RNA using iRepertoire nested multiplex PCR. TCRdb recomputed calls from the multiplex PCR reads with MiXCR, one row per CDR3 protein. This table holds about 140,000 distinct CDR3 sequences, 30% to 40% found once. Sequenced: glioma tissue, nonneoplastic brain tissue, or PBMCs (not recorded which). The receptors stem from a human donor with low-grade glioma or glioblastoma, undergoing nonglioma brain surgery, or in good health (not recorded which).

This clonotype was counted between two and nine times. The chain carries TRBV6-1 and TRBJ1-1; TRBD1 is a possible D gene (6 bases). The CDR3 totals 12 residues. Trimming took 7 bases from V and 8 from J, leaving 14 bases between them. Germline lookup yields CDR1 MNHNS and CDR2 SASEGT. The DNA for the CDR3 is TGTGCCAGCAAGGGGGGCGGAGGGGAAGCTTTCTTT. Translation: CASKGGGGEAFF.

A remark on this clonotype: A junction boundary mismatches the germline segment, possibly from a read error. The J gene is TRBJ1-1, the V gene TRBV7-2; the D gene is possibly TRBD1 (6 bases). The CDR3 totals 15 residues. Per germline, CDR1 SGHTA and CDR2 FQGNSA. This CDR3 reads CARSSGRGAVTEAFF. The CDR3 region has the DNA TGTGCCCGCAGCTCGGGACGGGGGGCGGTCACTGAAGCTTTCTTT.

This clonotype showed up many times. The gene calls are TRBV27 and TRBJ2-5; D possibly corresponds to TRBD2 (7 bases). The CDR3 length is 14 residues. V was pared by 2 bases and J by 2 bases, with 9 bases between. Germline CDR1 is MNHEY and CDR2 is SMNVEV (reference sequence). CDR3 residues: CASSLRGGQETQYF. In DNA form, the CDR3 reads TGTGCCAGCAGTTTAAGGGGGGGGCAAGAGACCCAGTACTTC.

The chain couples TRBV4-3 to TRBJ1-6, with unresolved D. The CDR3 is 14 residues long. With 0 bases removed from V and 7 bases from J, the gap between germline ends came to 7 bases. Germline V gives CDR1 LGHNA, CDR2 YSLEER. DNA for the CDR3: TGCGCCAGCAGCCAAGAATTAGGGAATTCACCCCTCCACTTT. Translated, it gives CASSQELGNSPLHF.

This clonotype was detected a few times. The rearrangement joins TRBV28 to TRBJ2-2; D is undetermined. Germline V gene data show CDR1 as MDHEN and CDR2 as SYDVKM. This CDR3 is 14 amino acids long. Trimming stripped 2 bases from V and 4 bases from J, with 8 bases between. Here the CDR3 DNA reads TGTGCCAGCAGTTTAGGATTTCGCACCGGGGAGCTGTTTTTT. Translating it yields CASSLGFRTGELFF.

This clonotype was observed a few times. J is TRBJ2-7 and V is TRBV18; D perhaps matches TRBD1 (5 bases). The CDR3 extends over 14 amino acids. V was cut by 2 bases and J by 4 bases, with 12 bases left in between. Germline-derived CDR1 and CDR2 are KGHSH and LQKENI. The CDR3 coding sequence is TGTGCCAGCTCACCATCCACACAGGCTTACGAGCAGTACTTC. Translated: CASSPSTQAYEQYF.

CDR3 coding DNA: TGTGCCAGCAGCCAAGGGGACAGGGTAGACGAGCAGTACTTC. It codes for CASSQGDRVDEQYF. The rearrangement uses TRBV4-2 and TRBJ2-7; 9 bases line up with TRBD1. V lost 1 base and J lost 5; bases outside the gene matches: 3. The CDR3 covers 14 residues. The germline CDR1 and CDR2 sequences are LGHNA and YNFKEQ.

For the CDR3, the DNA is TGTGCCAGCAGTTCCCAGTTCAGCGAATCAGATACGCAGTATTTT. It yields the protein CASSSQFSESDTQYF. The chain joins TRBV6-2 or TRBV6-3 to TRBJ2-3, with D hard to call. This CDR3 region has 15 residues. Trimming took off 4 bases at V and 4 bases at J, with 15 bases between the two ends. The germline gives CDR1 MNHEY, CDR2 SVGEGT.

This rearrangement joins TRBV2 to TRBJ2-7; D call uncertain. This CDR3 is built from 13 residues. From germline, CDR1 is SNHLY and CDR2 FYNNEI. Trimming took 1 base from V and 3 from J, leaving 7 bases between them. CDR3 loop: CASSEEILYEQYF. Written as DNA, the CDR3 is TGTGCCAGCAGTGAAGAAATACTCTACGAGCAGTACTTC.

This clonotype was picked up one time. The chain has TRBV2 and TRBJ1-1; no clear D. V gave up 4 bases and J gave up 0 bases, with 6 bases separating them. This CDR3 has 13 amino acids. The germline V gene has CDR1 SNHLY and CDR2 FYNNEI. The CDR3 loop reads CASSGELNTEAFF. DNA of the CDR3: TGTGCCAGCAGTGGAGAGTTGAACACTGAAGCTTTCTTT.

The sample holds many counts of this clonotype. The rearrangement links TRBV6-1 to TRBJ2-1, with TRBD2 identical over 13 bases. V shed 5 bases and J 9 bases; nucleotides not matched to a gene: 10. This CDR3 comprises 16 residues. Germline lookup yields CDR1 MNHNS and CDR2 SASEGT. DNA for the CDR3: TGTGCCAGCAGTTCCCTAGGACTAGCGGGAGTAGGTGAGCAGTTCTTC. Translating gives CASSSLGLAGVGEQFF.

The chain has TRBV7-9 and TRBJ2-1; perhaps TRBD2 as D (6 bases). The CDR3 spans 14 residues. Germline CDR1 and CDR2: SEHNR and FQNEAQ (reference sequence). Trimming took off 5 bases at V and 7 bases at J, with 15 bases between the two ends. This chain's CDR3 is CASSLMAGGNEQFF. CDR3 nucleotides: TGTGCCAGCAGCCTAATGGCCGGGGGTAATGAGCAGTTCTTC.

Regarding this clonotype: A much more abundant neighbour one base away suggests this may be a read error. This chain joins TRBV6-5 and TRBJ2-5; D might be TRBD1 or TRBD2, each matching 5 bases. This CDR3 has 14 amino acids. Germline V gene sequence: CDR1 MNHEY, CDR2 SVGAGI. CDR3 nucleotide sequence: TGTGCCAGCGGCCCCCAGGACGGACCGGGGACCGAGTACTTC. This codes for CASGPQDGPGTEYF.

This clonotype has more than one count but fewer than ten. This sequence joins TRBV2 and TRBJ1-1; possibly TRBD1 for D (6 bases). Per germline, CDR1 SNHLY and CDR2 FYNNEI. CDR3 length equals 13 residues. V shed 9 bases and J shed 4 bases, with 15 bases lying between them. The CDR3 sequence is CARGPGGGTEAFF. The DNA of the CDR3 is TGTGCCAGGGGACCCGGGGGCGGCACTGAAGCTTTCTTT.

V is TRBV2 and J is TRBJ2-7; 7 bases align to TRBD1. The length of the CDR3 is 13 residues. Germline CDR1 is SNHLY and CDR2 is FYNNEI. V lost 7 bases, J lost 7 bases, and 10 bases stayed unmatched. For the CDR3, the DNA is TGTGCCAGCAATATCGACAGGGCGAGGGAGCAGTACTTC. Translated: CASNIDRAREQYF.

This clonotype was seen more than once but under ten times. CDR3 coding DNA: TGCAGTGCTAGAGCTCCGGCAGCACCACAAGAGACCCAGTACTTC. It codes for CSARAPAAPQETQYF. The V and J genes are TRBV20-1 and TRBJ2-5; no definite D call. The CDR3 length is 15 residues. Deletions cut 1 base from V and 2 bases from J, with 14 bases between. CDR1 and CDR2 (germline): DFQATT, SNEGSKA (reference sequence).

The table lists this clonotype with a few counts. CDR3 bases: TGTGCCAGCAGTGACAGCGGGACTAGCAACGAGACCCAGTACTTC. Amino acids: CASSDSGTSNETQYF. The rearrangement uses TRBV2 and TRBJ2-5, with 9 bases identical to TRBD2. The V segment lost 3 bases and the J segment 5 bases; nucleotides outside the gene matches: 7. CDR1 SNHLY and CDR2 FYNNEI come from the germline V gene. This CDR3 is 15 amino acids long. Full variable domain (remainder filled in from reference TRBV2 and TRBJ2-5): EPEVTQTPSHQVTQMGQEVILRCVPISNHLYFYWYRQILGQKVEFLVSFYNNEISEKSEIFDDQFSVERPDGSNFTLKIRSTKLEDSAMYFCASSDSGTSNETQYFGPGTRLLVL.

The V and J genes are TRBV24-1 and TRBJ2-3, with 8 bases lining up with TRBD2. The length of the CDR3 is 17 residues. The germline V gene encodes CDR1 KGHDR and CDR2 SFDVKD. The ends lost 7 bases at V and 4 bases at J; junction bases unmatched: 15. The CDR3 is CATSARGSGIGADTQYF. The CDR3 nucleotides are TGTGCCACCAGCGCAAGGGGTAGCGGGATAGGCGCAGATACGCAGTATTTT.

The rearrangement joins TRBV5-1 to TRBJ1-1; unclear D gene. CDR1 is SGHRS and CDR2 is YFSETQ in the germline V gene. The V end was cut by 0 bases, the J end by 1 base, with 13 bases between. This CDR3 is 16 amino acids long. The CDR3, as DNA: TGCGCCAGCAGCTTGGGGTCCCCGATACCGAACACTGAAGCTTTCTTT. Its protein is CASSLGSPIPNTEAFF.

This chain connects TRBV5-1 to TRBJ2-7; D remains ambiguous. Germline V lookup: CDR1 SGHRS, CDR2 YFSETQ. V was shortened by 1 base and J by 5 bases, with 7 bases between the two germline ends. The CDR3 consists of 12 residues. CDR3 region: CASSLTEDEQYF. CDR3 coding DNA: TGCGCCAGCAGCTTGACAGAGGACGAGCAGTACTTC.

This clonotype appeared a few times. This chain links TRBV12-3 or TRBV12-4 with TRBJ1-1; D is ambiguous. The CDR3 spans 12 residues. Trimming removed 8 bases from V and 7 bases from J, with 14 bases in between. As DNA, the CDR3 is TGTGCCAGCCGGCGGGCGGGCGGTGAAGCTTTCTTT. This gives the protein CASRRAGGEAFF.

V is TRBV10-2 and J is TRBJ2-5, with 7 nucleotides matching TRBD2. CDR3 size: 15 residues. V gave up 6 bases and J gave up 5 bases; unmatched junction bases: 12. CDR1 WSHSY and CDR2 SAAADI come from the germline V gene. CDR3 nucleotide sequence: TGCGCCAGCAGGTTGAACGCGGGGGTCTTCGAGACCCAGTACTTC. Translation: CASRLNAGVFETQYF.

This clonotype showed up just once. The V gene is TRBV4-1, the J gene TRBJ2-5, with D hard to call. The length of the CDR3 is 18 residues. Per the germline V gene, CDR1 is MGHRA and CDR2 is YSYEKL. The germline V and J ends were trimmed by 0 bases and 4 bases, with 21 bases remaining between them. As DNA, the CDR3 is TGCGCCAGCAGCCAAGATTTTCAGATAGCCGGAACTCCAGAGACCCAGTACTTC. Translated, it gives CASSQDFQIAGTPETQYF.